This TCR beta chain emerged from a study of T cell repertoires in cytomegalovirus infection. Across the study: TCR beta signatures that were public indicated CMV infection and matching HLA type. Findings and limits, study-wide: Accumulated public TCR beta family frequency recognized individuals carrying CMV together with the relevant HLA. Ex vivo responses were dominated by HLA-C-restricted CMV-specific TCR beta clonotypes.

About this clonotype: Antigen unknown.

MiXCR, applied by TCRdb to the reads, yields one record per CDR3 protein. The sample has about 740,000 distinct CDR3 sequences; 35% are singletons. V lost 6 bases to trimming and J lost 2 bases, with 21 bases between them. This CDR3 has 16 amino acids. Germline CDR1 DFQATT, CDR2 SNEGSKA (reference sequence). The sequence was obtained from a human donor in good health (CMV status not recorded). Some clones in this sample may be carry-over from other donors' samples. Sequences were obtained from PBMCs. V usage is TRBV20-1 and J usage is TRBJ2-3, with D possibly being TRBD1 (6 bases). CDR3 sequence reads: CSAASPQGTYTDTQYF. The CDR3 bases are TGCAGTGCGGCGTCACCCCAGGGGACCTACACAGATACGCAGTATTTT.